The entry below describes one TCR beta chain. Per germline, CDR1 LGHNA and CDR2 YSLEER. The CDR3 loop spans 17 amino acids. J gave up 2 bases and V 0 bases, and 7 bases lay outside the gene matches. These data originate in a study of blood T cell repertoires in COVID-19. Libraries were prepared by immunoSEQ multiplex PCR; TCRdb keeps only in-frame clonotypes and omits some of them. There are approximately 75,000 clones in the sample; around 80% occur only once, and approximately 7.3% lies in the top ten. The chain has TRBV4-3 and TRBJ1-2; 9 bases are a match to TRBD1. The specimen was peripheral blood. This receptor was identified in a human donor in a cohort sampled during active COVID-19. CDR3 nucleotide sequence: TGCGCCAGCAGCCAAGATGCCGGGACAGGGCAGAACTATGGCTACACCTTC. Translating gives CASSQDAGTGQNYGYTF.